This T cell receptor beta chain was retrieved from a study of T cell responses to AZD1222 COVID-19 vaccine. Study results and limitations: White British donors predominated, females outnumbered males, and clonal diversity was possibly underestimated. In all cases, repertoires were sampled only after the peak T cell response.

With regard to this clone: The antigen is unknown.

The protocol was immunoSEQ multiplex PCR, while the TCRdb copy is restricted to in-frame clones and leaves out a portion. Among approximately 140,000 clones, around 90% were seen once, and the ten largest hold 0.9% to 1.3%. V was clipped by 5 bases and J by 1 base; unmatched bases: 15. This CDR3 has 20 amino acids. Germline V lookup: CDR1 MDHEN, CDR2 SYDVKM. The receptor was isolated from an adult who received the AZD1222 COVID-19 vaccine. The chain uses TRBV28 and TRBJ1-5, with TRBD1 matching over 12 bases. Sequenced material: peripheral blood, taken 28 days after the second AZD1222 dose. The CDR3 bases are TGTGCCAGCAGTACCTCCCTCCGGGACAGGGGGCTGAAAAGCAATCAGCCCCAGCATTTT. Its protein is CASSTSLRDRGLKSNQPQHF.